Each of the 10 T cell receptor beta chains below was sequenced from the same sample in a study of blood T cell repertoires in COVID-19. The table came from immunoSEQ multiplex PCR; TCRdb's copy has only in-frame clones and leaves some out. Of over 100,000 clones in the sample, about 80% were seen once. Source material: peripheral blood. All receptors derive from a woman older than 75 with active or convalescent COVID-19.

The gene calls are TRBV9 and TRBJ1-2, with D uncertain. In germline, CDR1 is SGDLS, CDR2 YYNGEE. The CDR3 runs 14 residues. Trimming cost V 3 bases and J 4 bases, with 13 bases left between them. CDR3 bases: TGTGCCAGCAGCGGGGGAGGGCTTGGCTATGGCTACACCTTC. Its translation is CASSGGGLGYGYTF.

The chain employs TRBV28 and TRBJ1-4; D perhaps matches TRBD1 (6 bases). Looked up from germline, CDR1 is MDHEN and CDR2 is SYDVKM. The CDR3 covers 17 residues. V lost 7 bases and J 0 bases, leaving 18 bases between the germline ends. In DNA, the CDR3 is TGTGCCAGCACACTAGACCCGAAGGGGGCAACTAATGAAAAACTGTTTTTT. As protein: CASTLDPKGATNEKLFF.

The chain couples TRBV5-1 to TRBJ2-7; weak D call: TRBD2 (5 bases). The CDR3 runs 15 residues. V shed 0 bases and J shed 2 bases, with 12 bases lying between them. CDR1 and CDR2 (germline): SGHRS, YFSETQ. CDR3 region: CASSLVSGSTYEQYF. The CDR3 DNA follows: TGCGCCAGCAGCTTGGTGTCGGGGTCCACCTACGAGCAGTACTTC.

A word on this clone: The sample contains more than one DNA sequence encoding this CDR3. V is TRBV5-4 and J is TRBJ1-1, with D perhaps TRBD1 (5 bases). The CDR3 has 14 amino acids. Germline-derived CDR1 and CDR2 are SGHNT and YYREEE (reference sequence). Trimming removed 0 bases from V and 2 bases from J, with 8 bases in between. The CDR3 DNA follows: TGTGCCAGCAGCTTGGCCAGGGCTAACACTGAAGCTTTCTTT. Its protein product is CASSLARANTEAFF.

This clone was counted once. J is TRBJ1-2 and V is TRBV3-1 (or the pseudogene TRBV3-2), with 10 bases that match TRBD1. J was trimmed by 1 base and V by 7 bases; bases with no gene match: 6. This CDR3 contains 15 residues. CDR1 LGHDT and CDR2 YNNKEL come from the germline V gene (reference sequence). CDR3 nucleotide sequence: TGTGCCAGCACGCCCCGGACAGGGGGTAACTATGGCTACACCTTC. This encodes CASTPRTGGNYGYTF.

The rearrangement uses TRBV7-2 and TRBJ1-2; the match to TRBD1 covers 7 bases. This CDR3 has 17 amino acids. The V and J ends lost 1 base and 0 bases, in that order; junction bases with no gene match: 8. CDR1 SGHTA and CDR2 FQGNSA come from the germline V gene. CDR3 amino acids: CASSLDWGQPSNYGYTF. CDR3 DNA: TGTGCCAGCAGCTTAGATTGGGGACAGCCTTCTAACTATGGCTACACCTTC. Looking up the rest from reference TRBV7-2 and TRBJ1-2 gives the full variable domain: GAGVSQSPSNKVTEKGKDVELRCDPISGHTALYWYRQSLGQGLEFLIYFQGNSAPDKSGLPSDRFSAERTGGSVSTLTIQRTQQEDSAVYLCASSLDWGQPSNYGYTFGSGTRLTVV.

The CDR3: CASKGGADGTTNEKLFF. Written as DNA, the CDR3 is TGTGCCAGCAAGGGAGGGGCGGACGGAACAACTAATGAAAAACTGTTTTTT. The rearrangement uses TRBV25-1 and TRBJ1-4; TRBD1 might be the D (5 bases). V was clipped by 7 bases and J by 0 bases, with 18 bases between them. The CDR3 sequence is 17 residues long. The germline CDR1 and CDR2 sequences are MGHDK and SYGVNS. The variable domain in full, completed from reference TRBV25-1 and TRBJ1-4, reads EADIYQTPRYLVIGTGKKITLECSQTMGHDKMYWYQQDPGMELHLIHYSYGVNSTEKGDLSSESTVSRIRTEHFPLTLESARPSHTSQYLCASKGGADGTTNEKLFFGSGTQLSVL.

The chain carries TRBV28 and TRBJ1-4; 7 positions match TRBD1. The CDR3 has 16 amino acids. Germline V gene data show CDR1 as MDHEN and CDR2 as SYDVKM. With V trimmed by 6 bases and J by 4 bases, 11 bases remained unmatched. CDR3 loop: CASRSMTGSYNEKLFF. The CDR3 nucleotides are TGTGCCAGCAGGTCAATGACAGGGAGCTATAATGAAAAACTGTTTTTT.

The chain has TRBV6-1 and TRBJ2-7; D perhaps matches TRBD2 (6 bases). Trimming cost V 1 base and J 0 bases, with 10 bases left between them. CDR3 length equals 15 residues. Per germline, CDR1 MNHNS and CDR2 SASEGT. DNA for the CDR3: TGTGCCAGCAGTGAAGGGGCGGGACCCTCCTACGAGCAGTACTTC. Translating it yields CASSEGAGPSYEQYF.

This clone appeared a few times. The chain joins TRBV7-9 to TRBJ2-3, with D possibly matching TRBD1 (6 bases). The V end was cut by 4 bases, the J end by 0 bases, with 14 bases between. This CDR3 comprises 16 residues. Germline V gene data show CDR1 as SEHNR and CDR2 as FQNEAQ (reference sequence). DNA for the CDR3: TGTGCCAGCAGCTGGAACACAGGGCCAAGCACAGATACGCAGTATTTT. Amino acids: CASSWNTGPSTDTQYF.